These 14 T cell receptor beta chains came from one sample sequenced in a study of shared clonotypes between healthy human individuals. Assay: immunoSEQ multiplex PCR; the TCRdb copy retains only in-frame clones and omits some. The sample has 110,000 or so clones, about 71% seen once. Sequenced material: memory CD8+ T cells sorted from blood. Subset here: CD45RO+ cells pooled with CCR7-negative TemRA cells. All receptors come from a woman aged 25 to 39 in good health.

The chain uses TRBV4-1 and TRBJ2-7, with 9 bases fitting TRBD2. The CDR3 totals 14 residues. Unmatched junction bases numbered 2, after V lost 4 bases and J lost 1 base. The germline CDR1 and CDR2 sequences are MGHRA and YSYEKL. The CDR3: CASSLAGESYEQYF. The CDR3 DNA reads TGCGCCAGCAGCCTAGCGGGAGAATCCTACGAGCAGTACTTC.

This clone was seen once. The chain uses TRBV6-1 and TRBJ2-3; D gene unclear. The length of the CDR3 is 12 residues. Germline CDR1 MNHNS, CDR2 SASEGT. Trimming shortened V by 2 bases and J by 4 bases, and 4 bases separated the two germline ends. CDR3 sequence: CASSENPDTQYF. DNA of the CDR3: TGTGCCAGCAGTGAAAATCCAGATACGCAGTATTTT.

This clone was seen repeatedly, ten times or more. The V and J genes are TRBV19 and TRBJ1-2; D gene unclear. The CDR3 spans 13 residues. CDR1 is LNHDA, CDR2 SQIVND, per germline (reference sequence). Trimming cost V 3 bases and J 8 bases, with 13 bases left between them. The CDR3 DNA is TGTGCCAGTAGTATCTGGCAGGCTGACGGCTACACCTTC. Its protein is CASSIWQADGYTF.

The chain links TRBV5-6 to TRBJ2-7; 7 nucleotides match TRBD1. Per the germline V gene, CDR1 is SGHDT and CDR2 is YYEEEE. The CDR3 is 14 amino acids. V lost 0 bases and J lost 4; bases outside the gene matches: 4. The CDR3 bases are TGTGCCAGCAGCTTGGACAGGGGTCTGTACGAGCAGTACTTC. Translation gives CASSLDRGLYEQYF.

The chain joins TRBV5-1 to TRBJ1-1, with D hard to call. V gave up 4 bases and J gave up 1 base, with 11 bases separating them. CDR3 length: 14 amino acids. Germline loops: CDR1 SGHRS, CDR2 YFSETQ. The DNA for the CDR3 is TGCGCCAGCAGCCGAGCTATCTGGAACACTGAAGCTTTCTTT. Its translation: CASSRAIWNTEAFF.

This clone was observed at least ten times. The chain joins TRBV15 to TRBJ1-4, with unresolved D. The CDR3 loop spans 14 amino acids. V lost 5 bases and J lost 8, with 15 bases in between. CDR1 is LNHNV, CDR2 YYDKDF, per germline (reference sequence). CDR3 coding DNA: TGTGCCACCAGCCCTGGCTTAGAGAGCGAAAAACTGTTTTTT. Its protein product is CATSPGLESEKLFF.

This clone was seen just once. V is TRBV4-1 and J is TRBJ1-2; D remains ambiguous. V lost 8 bases, J lost 6 bases, and 16 bases lay in between. The V gene's germline CDR1 is MGHRA and CDR2 YSYEKL. This CDR3 region has 13 residues. CDR3: CASAAIGINGYTF. The CDR3 DNA reads TGCGCCAGCGCGGCAATCGGTATAAATGGCTACACCTTC.

This clone was seen only a few times. A much more abundant neighbour one base away suggests this may be a read error. The sample holds other DNA sequences that translate to the same CDR3. This chain connects TRBV6-1 to TRBJ2-1; 12 bases align to TRBD2. This CDR3 has 15 amino acids. The J segment lost 7 bases and the V segment lost 3 bases, leaving 4 bases of the junction unmatched. Looked up from germline, CDR1 is MNHNS and CDR2 is SASEGT. The CDR3 reads CASSERTSGINEQFF. As DNA, the CDR3 is TGTGCCAGCAGTGAGAGGACTAGCGGGATAAATGAGCAGTTCTTC.

CDR3 sequence: CASSPDRGKTYEQYF. The CDR3, as DNA: TGTGCCAGCAGCCCTGACAGGGGCAAGACCTACGAGCAGTACTTC. The rearrangement joins TRBV11-2 to TRBJ2-7, with TRBD1 matching over 8 bases. With V trimmed by 5 bases and J by 2 bases, 8 bases remained unmatched. The germline CDR1 and CDR2 sequences are SGHAT and FQNNGV. This CDR3 is 15 amino acids long.

This chain joins TRBV21-1 and TRBJ2-2; no DNA check was done on the table's D call, TRBD2. TRBV21-1 is marked as a pseudogene. The length of the CDR3 is 15 residues. DNA of the CDR3: TGTGCCAGCAGCGGGCCTTTGGGGGGGACCGGGGAGCTGTTTTTT. Encoded protein: CASSGPLGGTGELFF.

The rearrangement uses TRBV7-8 and TRBJ1-4; D perhaps matches TRBD1 (5 bases). The CDR3 spans 14 residues. Germline V CDR1 and CDR2: SGHVS, FQNEAQ. Trimming took 2 bases from V and 8 from J, leaving 12 bases between them. The CDR3 sequence: CASSLPRAGEKLFF. The CDR3 DNA reads as TGTGCCAGCAGCTTACCCAGGGCAGGAGAAAAACTGTTTTTT.

This clone was picked up a small number of times. V usage is TRBV5-1 and J usage is TRBJ1-1; weak D call: TRBD1 (6 bases). V lost 0 bases, J lost 1 base, and 10 bases lay in between. This CDR3 contains 15 residues. Per germline, CDR1 SGHRS and CDR2 YFSETQ. CDR3 sequence (DNA): TGCGCCAGCAGCTTGGTTCCAGGGGAGAACACTGAAGCTTTCTTT. Amino acid sequence: CASSLVPGENTEAFF. Based on the CDR3 plus reference TRBV5-1 and TRBJ1-1, the full variable domain is KAGVTQTPRYLIKTRGQQVTLSCSPISGHRSVSWYQQTPGQGLQFLFEYFSETQRNKGNFPGRFSGRQFSNSRSEMNVSTLELGDSALYLCASSLVPGENTEAFFGQGTRLTVV.

This clone was seen a single time. The J gene is TRBJ2-1, the V gene TRBV27; no firm D call. The CDR3 sequence is 15 residues long. Trimming removed 4 bases at V and 0 bases at J, with 10 bases between. Germline loops: CDR1 MNHEY, CDR2 SMNVEV (reference sequence). CDR3 loop: CASSSTMSSYNEQFF. CDR3 nucleotides: TGTGCCAGCAGTTCTACGATGAGCTCCTACAATGAGCAGTTCTTC.

V is TRBV7-6 and J is TRBJ1-3, with unresolved D. V was cut by 2 bases and J by 8 bases, with 13 bases left in between. This CDR3 has 14 residues. Germline V CDR1 and CDR2: SGHVS, FNYEAQ. The CDR3 DNA is TGTGCCAGCAGCTTAATCGGCGAATCCCACACCATATATTTT. Translation: CASSLIGESHTIYF.